Sequencing of this T cell receptor (beta chain) was carried out in a study of T cell responses to AZD1222 COVID-19 vaccine. Study observations and caveats: Scientists sampled the repertoires only once the peak T cell response had passed. Just a handful of AZD1222 recipients tested seropositive at baseline.

Sequenced by immunoSEQ multiplex PCR; TCRdb stores in-frame clones only, minus some. The sample includes about 150,000 clones, under 95% of them seen just once. This CDR3 is 15 amino acids long. The ends lost 2 bases at V and 0 bases at J; junction bases unmatched: 2. The germline V gene encodes CDR1 MNHEY and CDR2 SVGEGT. About this clone: Its target is not known.

This TCR was recovered from an adult who received the MenACWY meningococcal vaccine as a control. Sample: peripheral blood, taken 28 days after the second dose of the MenACWY control vaccine. This chain links TRBV6-2 or TRBV6-3 with TRBJ2-7, with 9 nucleotides matching TRBD2. DNA of the CDR3: TGTGCCAGCAGTTACGGTAGCGGGAGCTCCTACGAGCAGTACTTC. As protein: CASSYGSGSSYEQYF.